The 32 T cell receptor beta chains in this list originate from one sample, sequenced in a study of OX40 agonist ivuxolimab in advanced cancers. The assay was immunoSEQ multiplex PCR, and TCRdb's table has in-frame clones only and misses some. The profile shows about 46,000 clones, about 86% of them singletons. Sequenced material: CD4+ or CD8+ T cells sorted from blood, taken in a trial of the OX40 agonist ivuxolimab. All receptors come from an adult with an advanced solid tumor such as melanoma, head and neck, liver or kidney cancer.

The V call is TRBV29-1, the J call TRBJ2-2; possible D gene TRBD1, 5 bases. The V gene's germline CDR1 is SQVTM and CDR2 ANQGSEA. V was pared by 7 bases and J by 0 bases, with 12 bases between. The CDR3 runs 14 residues. CDR3 amino acids: CSGSQTANTGELFF. CDR3 bases: TGCAGCGGTAGCCAGACAGCGAACACCGGGGAGCTGTTTTTT.

The chain joins TRBV19 to TRBJ1-5; TRBD1 might be the D (5 bases). Germline V gene data show CDR1 as LNHDA and CDR2 as SQIVND (reference sequence). The CDR3 contains 15 residues. With 3 bases removed from V and 3 bases from J, the gap between germline ends came to 12 bases. The CDR3 DNA is TGTGCCAGTAGTATCCGGGACGGTTACAATCAGCCCCAGCATTTT. Its translation is CASSIRDGYNQPQHF.

The V call is TRBV7-9, the J call TRBJ1-1; 7 bases fit TRBD1. J was trimmed by 1 base and V by 10 bases; bases with no gene match: 6. The germline CDR1 and CDR2 sequences are SEHNR and FQNEAQ (reference sequence). The CDR3 sequence is 13 residues long. The CDR3 loop reads CATRQGRNTEAFF. In DNA form, the CDR3 reads TGTGCCACTCGACAGGGAAGGAACACTGAAGCTTTCTTT.

The V gene is TRBV5-1, the J gene TRBJ1-1; no reliable D call. CDR3 size: 16 residues. Germline assignment: CDR1 SGHRS and CDR2 YFSETQ. The V gene lost 4 bases and the J gene lost 0 bases, with 16 bases spanning the gap. The CDR3 DNA is TGCGCCAGCAGCCGGCTGTGGGCGGGGATGAACACTGAAGCTTTCTTT. Protein: CASSRLWAGMNTEAFF.

This chain connects TRBV15 to TRBJ1-2; D not certain. There are 13 residues in the CDR3. Deletions cut 5 bases from V and 4 bases from J, with 11 bases between. Germline V gives CDR1 LNHNV, CDR2 YYDKDF (reference sequence). The CDR3 DNA reads as TGTGCCACCAGCGGCCAGTTCCTCTATGGCTACACCTTC. Its protein is CATSGQFLYGYTF.

This clone has a single count. This chain joins TRBV2 and TRBJ1-2, with D unresolved. Between the trimmed V and J ends, which lost 4 bases and 8 bases, there was a span of 8 bases. The germline V gene has CDR1 SNHLY and CDR2 FYNNEI. There are 11 residues in the CDR3. The CDR3 loop reads CASSAGVGYTF. DNA of the CDR3: TGTGCCAGCAGTGCTGGGGTCGGCTACACCTTC.

The J gene is TRBJ2-6, the V gene TRBV13, with 10 bases identical to TRBD2. The length of the CDR3 is 19 residues. J gave up 2 bases and V 2 bases, and 9 bases lay outside the gene matches. The germline CDR1 and CDR2 sequences are PRHDT and FYEKMQ (reference sequence). In DNA form, the CDR3 reads TGTGCCAGCAGCTTAACTCCGCGGCTAGCGGGGGCTGGGGCCAACGTCCTGACTTTC. Amino acid sequence: CASSLTPRLAGAGANVLTF.

J is TRBJ1-1 and V is TRBV4-2; 8 bases align to TRBD1. The CDR3 runs to 14 residues. With V trimmed by 0 bases and J by 3 bases, 0 bases remained unmatched. Germline lookup yields CDR1 LGHNA and CDR2 YNFKEQ. The CDR3, as DNA: TGTGCCAGCAGCCAAGACAGGGGGCACACTGAAGCTTTCTTT. Protein sequence: CASSQDRGHTEAFF.

The chain combines TRBV13 with TRBJ2-7; 11 positions match TRBD1. CDR1 and CDR2 (germline): PRHDT, FYEKMQ (reference sequence). CDR3 size: 15 residues. Trimming at V came to 4 bases and at J to 0 bases, leaving 2 bases not matched to a gene. CDR3 in DNA: TGTGCCAGCAGCTCGGACAGGGGGCTCTCCTACGAGCAGTACTTC. Protein sequence: CASSSDRGLSYEQYF.

The V and J genes are TRBV7-8 and TRBJ1-5, with D possibly matching TRBD1 (6 bases). The CDR3 sequence is 17 residues long. The germline CDR1 and CDR2 sequences are SGHVS and FQNEAQ. V lost 1 base and J 0 bases, leaving 13 bases between the germline ends. The CDR3: CASSLEGRGVSNQPQHF. CDR3 sequence (DNA): TGTGCCAGCAGCTTAGAGGGGAGGGGGGTTAGCAATCAGCCCCAGCATTTT.

The chain is built from TRBV6-5 and TRBJ1-2; unclear D gene. Per the germline V gene, CDR1 is MNHEY and CDR2 is SVGAGI. This CDR3 comprises 13 residues. The V end was cut by 5 bases, the J end by 7 bases, with 14 bases between. CDR3 loop: CASSRVDISGYTF. The CDR3, as DNA: TGTGCCAGCAGTCGGGTGGATATTAGTGGCTACACCTTC.

The chain uses TRBV7-9 and TRBJ1-5; 9 bases align to TRBD1. J lost 6 bases, V lost 5 bases, and 5 bases had no gene match. Germline V gives CDR1 SEHNR, CDR2 FQNEAQ (reference sequence). The CDR3 loop spans 14 amino acids. The CDR3 loop is CASSLGQGSQPQHF. The DNA for the CDR3 is TGTGCCAGCAGCCTGGGACAGGGAAGTCAGCCCCAGCATTTT.

The chain combines TRBV5-4 with TRBJ2-1, with D unresolved. Germline values: CDR1 SGHNT, CDR2 YYREEE (reference sequence). V lost 0 bases and J lost 6, with 16 bases in between. The CDR3 sequence is 16 residues long. The DNA for the CDR3 is TGTGCCAGCAGCTTGGGTTGGACCCAAACGGGCAATGAGCAGTTCTTC. It codes for CASSLGWTQTGNEQFF.

J is TRBJ2-5 and V is TRBV7-3; D tentatively fits TRBD1 or TRBD2 (5 bases each). CDR3 size: 13 residues. Trimming removed 5 bases at V and 3 bases at J, with 10 bases between. From germline, CDR1 is SGHTA and CDR2 FQGTGA. CDR3 sequence (DNA): TGTGCCAGCAGCCCGGGACCCAAAGAGACCCAGTACTTC. It is translated as CASSPGPKETQYF.

V usage is TRBV6-5 and J usage is TRBJ2-7, with a tentative D call TRBD1 (5 bases). Trimming shortened V by 2 bases and J by 2 bases, and 10 bases separated the two germline ends. Germline V gives CDR1 MNHEY, CDR2 SVGAGI. The CDR3 spans 14 residues. The CDR3 spells CASSYQGPTYEQYF. The CDR3 DNA reads TGTGCCAGCAGTTACCAGGGCCCGACCTACGAGCAGTACTTC.

This chain joins TRBV28 and TRBJ2-1, with 8 bases aligning to TRBD2. Germline V CDR1 and CDR2: MDHEN, SYDVKM. J gave up 3 bases and V 6 bases, and 7 bases lay outside the gene matches. The CDR3 extends over 15 amino acids. The CDR3 nucleotides read TGTGCCAGCAGCCCCCGGGGGGGGAACTACAATGAGCAGTTCTTC. It encodes CASSPRGGNYNEQFF.

This chain links TRBV6-1 with TRBJ1-1; 9 nucleotides line up with TRBD1. Trimming took 5 bases from V and 4 from J; bases not matched to a gene: 5. The CDR3 is made up of 14 amino acids. Germline V CDR1 and CDR2: MNHNS, SASEGT. The DNA for the CDR3 is TGTGCCAGCAGTCACAGGGGGCCGGGCACTGAAGCTTTCTTT. As protein: CASSHRGPGTEAFF.

The rearrangement uses TRBV20-1 and TRBJ2-7, with D unresolved. V was cut by 3 bases and J by 4 bases, with 7 bases left in between. Germline CDR1 reads DFQATT; CDR2 reads SNEGSKA (reference sequence). The CDR3 totals 11 residues. The CDR3 nucleotides are TGCAGTGCTAGGACTGCTTACGAGCAGTACTTC. Translation: CSARTAYEQYF.

The rearrangement joins TRBV29-1 to TRBJ2-3; D not resolved. Trimming pared 2 bases from V and 6 bases from J, leaving 18 bases between. The V gene's germline CDR1 is SQVTM and CDR2 ANQGSEA. The CDR3 has 15 amino acids. The chain's CDR3 is CSVEPRVGGFDTQYF. As DNA, the CDR3 is TGCAGCGTTGAACCCCGAGTCGGCGGTTTCGATACGCAGTATTTT.

CDR3 nucleotides: TGCGCCAGCAGCTTGGGGGCAGGGCTGAACGAGCAGTACTTC. Translation: CASSLGAGLNEQYF. The chain employs TRBV5-1 and TRBJ2-7; D perhaps matches TRBD1 (5 bases). In germline, CDR1 is SGHRS, CDR2 YFSETQ. The CDR3 extends over 14 amino acids. Trimming left V 0 bases short and J 5 bases short, with 12 bases between.

The rearrangement links TRBV19 to TRBJ2-7; TRBD1 matches at 7 bases. Germline trimming cut 1 base from V and 5 bases from J; bases unmatched to any gene: 8. The germline CDR1 and CDR2 sequences are LNHDA and SQIVND (reference sequence). The CDR3 consists of 15 residues. DNA for the CDR3: TGTGCCAGTAGTATAGGCCGACAGGGAAGCCACGAGCAGTACTTC. Residues: CASSIGRQGSHEQYF.

The chain carries TRBV9 and TRBJ2-2, with D possibly TRBD1 on 6 matching bases. Germline CDR1 SGDLS, CDR2 YYNGEE. This CDR3 comprises 14 residues. Deletions cut 2 bases from V and 3 bases from J, with 8 bases between. For the CDR3, the DNA is TGTGCCAGCAGCGTCTCAGGGGACACCGGGGAGCTGTTTTTT. Translated, it gives CASSVSGDTGELFF. The full variable domain, with the rest looked up from reference TRBV9 and TRBJ2-2, is DSGVTQTPKHLITATGQRVTLRCSPRSGDLSVYWYQQSLDQGLQFLIQYYNGEERAKGNILERFSAQQFPDLHSELNLSSLELGDSALYFCASSVSGDTGELFFGEGSRLTVL.

This clone has just a few counts. In DNA, the CDR3 is TGTGCCAGCAGCCAAGTGGGGGATTCACCCCTCCACTTT. It codes for CASSQVGDSPLHF. This chain uses TRBV4-2 with TRBJ1-6; possibly TRBD1 for D (5 bases). Germline V lookup: CDR1 LGHNA, CDR2 YNFKEQ. V shed 1 base and J shed 8 bases, with 6 bases lying between them. The CDR3 contains 13 residues.

This clone was seen only once. The chain links TRBV2 to TRBJ2-3, with 8 bases fitting TRBD1. Per germline, CDR1 SNHLY and CDR2 FYNNEI. V dropped 9 bases and J dropped 1; count of bases not matched to a gene: 9. The CDR3 has 15 residues. The CDR3 here is CARGSGTGRTDTQYF. CDR3 DNA: TGTGCCAGGGGATCCGGGACAGGCCGCACAGATACGCAGTATTTT.

This chain connects TRBV5-6 to TRBJ1-6; D gene unclear. The CDR3 is 15 residues long. Germline CDR1 reads SGHDT; CDR2 reads YYEEEE. V was shortened by 0 bases and J by 8 bases, with 12 bases between the two germline ends. CDR3 coding DNA: TGTGCCAGCAGCTTGGGTCCCGGGGAACATTCACCCCTCCACTTT. It encodes CASSLGPGEHSPLHF.

J is TRBJ2-2 and V is TRBV10-2; D is undetermined. Germline loops: CDR1 WSHSY, CDR2 SAAADI. There are 13 residues in the CDR3. The V and J ends lost 6 bases and 4 bases respectively, with 9 bases between them. This CDR3 is CASSDFGTGELFF. CDR3 DNA sequence: TGCGCCAGCAGCGATTTCGGCACCGGGGAGCTGTTTTTT.

The chain couples TRBV5-1 to TRBJ2-4; 7 bases are a match to TRBD1. Germline CDR1 and CDR2: SGHRS and YFSETQ. V was pared by 4 bases and J by 0 bases, with 7 bases of the junction left unmatched. The CDR3 loop spans 16 amino acids. The DNA for the CDR3 is TGCGCCAGCAGCCAGGGACAGACCTTAGCCAAAAACATTCAGTACTTC. Residues: CASSQGQTLAKNIQYF.

This chain joins TRBV5-1 and TRBJ2-7; TRBD2 agrees at 7 bases. The length of the CDR3 is 17 residues. Trimming removed 0 bases from V and 2 bases from J; junction bases left unmatched: 11. Germline values: CDR1 SGHRS, CDR2 YFSETQ. The CDR3, as DNA: TGCGCCAGCAGCTTGGTATCGGCCGGGACTACCACCTACGAGCAGTACTTC. Protein product: CASSLVSAGTTTYEQYF.

The rearrangement links TRBV28 to TRBJ1-2; 8 bases match TRBD1. V lost 6 bases and J lost 8; bases outside the gene matches: 11. From germline, CDR1 is MDHEN and CDR2 SYDVKM. The CDR3 is 14 residues long. The CDR3 loop is CASSPGQVPFGYTF. The CDR3 DNA sequence: TGTGCCAGCAGCCCGGGACAGGTCCCTTTCGGCTACACCTTC.

This CDR3 is CASSLARDRSTDTQYF. The CDR3, as DNA: TGTGCCAGCAGCTTAGCCCGGGACCGAAGCACAGATACGCAGTATTTT. The genes are TRBV7-2 and TRBJ2-3; D tentatively reads TRBD1 or TRBD2 (5 bases each). This CDR3 region has 16 residues. Trimming cost V 0 bases and J 0 bases, with 10 bases left between them. CDR1 is SGHTA, CDR2 FQGNSA, per germline.

V and J are TRBV5-1 and TRBJ1-1, with 7 bases aligning to TRBD1. The CDR3 is 15 residues long. The J segment lost 3 bases and the V segment lost 5 bases, leaving 10 bases of the junction unmatched. The germline gives CDR1 SGHRS, CDR2 YFSETQ. The CDR3 reads CASRTPGQTYTEAFF. The DNA for the CDR3 is TGCGCCAGCAGAACTCCGGGACAGACTTACACTGAAGCTTTCTTT.

V is TRBV19 and J is TRBJ1-3, with D possibly matching TRBD1 (5 bases). V lost 9 bases, J lost 0 bases, and 12 bases lay in between. CDR1 and CDR2 from the germline V gene are LNHDA and SQIVND (reference sequence). The CDR3 has 14 amino acids. Here the CDR3 DNA reads TGTGCCAGCTCGGACAACTTCTCTGGAAACACCATATATTTT. This translates into CASSDNFSGNTIYF.